This T cell receptor beta chain was found in a study of T cells after yellow fever vaccination. As concerns this clonotype: What it binds is unknown.

Generation of TCR cDNA used 5'RACE template switching (which added a universal primer site and UMIs). TCRdb fed the 5' RACE reads into MiXCR, producing one record per CDR3 protein. The table lists roughly 520,000 distinct CDR3 sequences, 21% of them singletons. V lost 6 bases, J lost 10 bases, and 6 bases stayed unmatched. Germline CDR1 WSHSY, CDR2 SAAADI. The CDR3 totals 12 residues. Study-level findings and limits: Re-detected after boosting: most primary clones, 95% to 98% of CD4 and about 85% of CD8.

The sequencing here drew on PBMCs, taken less than 25 days after the first yellow fever vaccination. This TCR derives from a man aged 18 to 30 who received the YFV17D yellow fever vaccine. V is TRBV10-2 and J is TRBJ1-1; TRBD1 matches at 9 bases. CDR3 DNA sequence: TGCGCCAGCAGCGACAGGGGGATTATAGCTTTCTTT. Protein: CASSDRGIIAFF.